The 25 T cell receptor beta chains given below trace back to one sample, sequenced in a study of spatial heterogeneity in lung cancer. TCRdb re-derived calls from the 5' RACE reads in MiXCR, one entry per CDR3 protein. The sample lists more than 60,000 distinct CDR3 sequences; approximately 8.1% were seen once. The time point is: sample taken at primary tumor resection. The sample here was PBMCs, taken at surgery. The receptors stem from a male donor with early-stage non-small cell lung cancer.

In this sample, this clonotype is medium-sized. The chain is built from TRBV9 and TRBJ2-7; 7 bases match TRBD2. Germline CDR1 is SGDLS and CDR2 is YYNGEE. This CDR3 has 14 residues. V was pared by 0 bases and J by 0 bases, with 0 bases of the junction left unmatched. The CDR3 coding sequence is TGTGCCAGCAGCGTAGGCGGGAGCTCCTACGAGCAGTACTTC. It codes for CASSVGGSSYEQYF.

This clonotype was seen many times. CDR3 nucleotides: TGCGCCAGCAGCCGCGAAACGGGTTTTGACACTGAAGCTTTCTTT. This gives the protein CASSRETGFDTEAFF. V and J are TRBV5-1 and TRBJ1-1, with D hard to call. This CDR3 contains 15 residues. Between the trimmed V and J ends, which lost 4 bases and 3 bases, there was a span of 16 bases. Germline-derived CDR1 and CDR2 are SGHRS and YFSETQ. Based on the CDR3 plus reference TRBV5-1 and TRBJ1-1, the full variable domain is KAGVTQTPRYLIKTRGQQVTLSCSPISGHRSVSWYQQTPGQGLQFLFEYFSETQRNKGNFPGRFSGRQFSNSRSEMNVSTLELGDSALYLCASSRETGFDTEAFFGQGTRLTVV.

The chain is built from TRBV4-2 and TRBJ2-2, with TRBD2 matching over 11 bases. The germline CDR1 and CDR2 sequences are LGHNA and YNFKEQ. This CDR3 is built from 18 residues. V was clipped by 2 bases and J by 0 bases; unmatched bases: 5. In DNA, the CDR3 is TGTGCCAGCAGCCAATACCTAGCGGGAGGCTCGAACACCGGGGAGCTGTTTTTT. Protein: CASSQYLAGGSNTGELFF.

This clonotype was detected many times. J is TRBJ2-7 and V is TRBV11-2; D gene ambiguous. Germline V CDR1 and CDR2: SGHAT, FQNNGV. This CDR3 is 14 amino acids long. The V gene lost 4 bases and the J gene lost 2 bases, with 12 bases spanning the gap. CDR3 coding DNA: TGTGCCAGCAGCTGGGCGGCACTGACCTACGAGCAGTACTTC. Translating gives CASSWAALTYEQYF. The full variable domain, rest sourced from reference TRBV11-2 and TRBJ2-7, is EAGVAQSPRYKIIEKRQSVAFWCNPISGHATLYWYQQILGQGPKLLIQFQNNGVVDDSQLPKDRFSAERLKGVDSTLKIQPAKLEDSAVYLCASSWAALTYEQYFGPGTRLTVT.

This clonotype was seen a few times. This sequence joins TRBV7-2 and TRBJ2-1; D remains unclear. Trimming pared 2 bases from V and 2 bases from J, leaving 10 bases between. Looked up from germline, CDR1 is SGHTA and CDR2 is FQGNSA. There are 15 residues in the CDR3. The CDR3 bases are TGTGCCAGCAGCTTACTCCCGGGCGCCTACAATGAGCAGTTCTTC. Residues: CASSLLPGAYNEQFF.

The chain has TRBV5-5 and TRBJ2-1; D not certain. There are 14 residues in the CDR3. Germline V gives CDR1 SGHKS, CDR2 YYEKEE (reference sequence). Deletions cut 5 bases from V and 1 base from J, with 10 bases between. CDR3 nucleotides: TGTGCCAGCAGTCCCTCGAGTTCCTACAATGAGCAGTTCTTC. Protein: CASSPSSSYNEQFF.

The chain employs TRBV2 and TRBJ1-5; D gene unclear. Germline-derived CDR1 and CDR2 are SNHLY and FYNNEI. This CDR3 spans 13 amino acids. V was shortened by 6 bases and J by 1 base, with 7 bases between the two germline ends. In DNA, the CDR3 is TGTGCCAGCAGGGCCGGGAGCAATCAGCCCCAGCATTTT. This codes for CASRAGSNQPQHF.

A note on this clonotype: Since a much larger clone is just one base distant, this may be a read error. The V call is TRBV6-2 or TRBV6-3, the J call TRBJ2-3; no firm D call. The germline CDR1 and CDR2 sequences are MNHEY and SVGEGT. This CDR3 contains 16 residues. CDR3 protein: CVSSYLRRSGSDTQYF. For the CDR3, the DNA is TGTGTCAGCAGTTACTTGAGGCGTTCGGGTTCGGATACGCAGTATTTT.

This sequence joins TRBV25-1 and TRBJ2-4, with D possibly being TRBD2 (6 bases). Trimming removed 1 base at V and 6 bases at J, with 7 bases between. The CDR3 is made up of 13 amino acids. The germline V gene encodes CDR1 MGHDK and CDR2 SYGVNS. CDR3 nucleotides: TGTGCCAGCAGTGAATCGGGGGTAAACATTCAGTACTTC. It yields the protein CASSESGVNIQYF.

The chain combines TRBV4-1 with TRBJ2-7; TRBD2 is a possible D gene (7 bases). The CDR3 totals 13 residues. CDR1 and CDR2 from the germline V gene are MGHRA and YSYEKL. V lost 1 base and J lost 7, with 11 bases in between. The CDR3 DNA follows: TGCGCCAGCAGCCAAGCGGGGGGCCTGGAGCAGTACTTC. Encoded protein: CASSQAGGLEQYF.

This clonotype has ten or more counts. The rearrangement joins TRBV7-8 to TRBJ1-1; possibly TRBD1 for D (6 bases). This CDR3 comprises 14 residues. Trimming removed 7 bases from V and 1 base from J, with 13 bases in between. Per germline, CDR1 SGHVS and CDR2 FQNEAQ. The DNA of the CDR3 is TGTGCCAGCACGCTGGGGGGGCGGAACACTGAAGCTTTCTTT. This encodes CASTLGGRNTEAFF.

The genes are TRBV7-2 and TRBJ2-7; D call uncertain. In germline, CDR1 is SGHTA, CDR2 FQGNSA. This CDR3 spans 13 amino acids. V lost 2 bases and J 0 bases, leaving 5 bases between the germline ends. The CDR3 nucleotides read TGTGCCAGCAGCTTATACGCCTCCTACGAGCAGTACTTC. Protein sequence: CASSLYASYEQYF. Full variable domain (rest looked up from reference TRBV7-2 and TRBJ2-7): GAGVSQSPSNKVTEKGKDVELRCDPISGHTALYWYRQSLGQGLEFLIYFQGNSAPDKSGLPSDRFSAERTGGSVSTLTIQRTQQEDSAVYLCASSLYASYEQYFGPGTRLTVT.

The CDR3 coding sequence is TGCAGCGCGGACGGAGATGGCTACACCTTC. Amino acids: CSADGDGYTF. The chain recombines TRBV29-1 with TRBJ1-2; D unresolved. V was cut by 7 bases and J by 6 bases, with 9 bases left in between. This CDR3 is 10 amino acids long. Germline V gives CDR1 SQVTM, CDR2 ANQGSEA.

DNA of the CDR3: TGTGCCAGCAGTCCAACGCGCAGGGGCGGGAAACTGTTTTTT. Translated: CASSPTRRGGKLFF. This chain links TRBV27 with TRBJ1-4; D is perhaps TRBD1 (6 bases). The CDR3 loop spans 14 amino acids. Looked up from germline, CDR1 is MNHEY and CDR2 is SMNVEV (reference sequence). V was clipped by 5 bases and J by 11 bases, with 18 bases between them.

This clonotype has more than one count but fewer than ten. The V gene is TRBV29-1, the J gene TRBJ2-3; D perhaps matches TRBD1 (6 bases). The length of the CDR3 is 12 residues. Trimming took off 4 bases at V and 4 bases at J, with 9 bases between the two ends. Germline-derived CDR1 and CDR2 are SQVTM and ANQGSEA. CDR3 amino acids: CSVGQGPDTQYF. As DNA, the CDR3 is TGCAGCGTTGGGCAGGGGCCAGATACGCAGTATTTT.

This clonotype has at least ten counts. The rearrangement links TRBV5-1 to TRBJ2-1; D is perhaps TRBD1 (5 bases). The V gene lost 4 bases and the J gene lost 0 bases, with 11 bases spanning the gap. The CDR3 extends over 15 amino acids. Germline CDR1 is SGHRS and CDR2 is YFSETQ. The CDR3 DNA reads as TGCGCCAGCAGCCTAGGACATGCCTCCTACAATGAGCAGTTCTTC. Its protein product is CASSLGHASYNEQFF.

In this sample, this clonotype turned up many times. This chain uses TRBV29-1 with TRBJ1-2, with no clear D. V lost 3 bases to trimming and J lost 4 bases, with 9 bases between them. The CDR3 is made up of 12 amino acids. Germline V gene data show CDR1 as SQVTM and CDR2 as ANQGSEA. The CDR3 region has the DNA TGCAGCGTTGAGGGCGGGGTCTATGGCTACACCTTC. Translated: CSVEGGVYGYTF.

The V call is TRBV5-6, the J call TRBJ2-2; the D is unclear. CDR3 size: 15 residues. The V gene lost 2 bases and the J gene lost 5 bases, with 13 bases spanning the gap. CDR1 is SGHDT, CDR2 YYEEEE, per germline. The CDR3 bases are TGTGCCAGCAGCTTCCGTGGCTGGGTGACCGGGGAGCTGTTTTTT. Translated: CASSFRGWVTGELFF.

This clonotype was seen many times. V usage is TRBV7-2 and J usage is TRBJ2-7; TRBD1 matches 8 bases. This CDR3 is built from 15 residues. Germline V lookup: CDR1 SGHTA, CDR2 FQGNSA. V was pared by 5 bases and J by 3 bases, with 9 bases of the junction left unmatched. The CDR3 nucleotides are TGTGCCAGCAGCACCACCCGGACAGGGAACTACGAGCAGTACTTC. Translating gives CASSTTRTGNYEQYF.

The CDR3 here is CASSPQQSLSGNTIYF. Here the CDR3 DNA reads TGTGCCAGCAGCCCTCAACAGAGCCTCTCTGGAAACACCATATATTTT. The chain links TRBV4-2 to TRBJ1-3; D gene unclear. Germline assignment: CDR1 LGHNA and CDR2 YNFKEQ. The CDR3 runs 16 residues. V gave up 4 bases and J gave up 0 bases, with 13 bases separating them.

At least ten counts were recorded for this clonotype. The chain employs TRBV27 and TRBJ2-2, with D tentatively TRBD1 or TRBD2 (5 bases each). Trimming took off 3 bases at V and 4 bases at J, with 12 bases between the two ends. CDR3 size: 15 residues. Per germline, CDR1 MNHEY and CDR2 SMNVEV (reference sequence). CDR3 coding DNA: TGTGCCAGCAGTTTTGAGGGGCCGCCCACCGGGGAGCTGTTTTTT. It is translated as CASSFEGPPTGELFF.

In its sample, this clonotype was seen a few times. The chain carries TRBV6-1 and TRBJ2-3; D is uncertain. The V end was cut by 10 bases, the J end by 0 bases, with 11 bases between. This CDR3 comprises 13 residues. Germline V CDR1 and CDR2: MNHNS, SASEGT. The CDR3 bases are TGTGCCACCCGTTGGGGAAGCACAGATACGCAGTATTTT. Residues: CATRWGSTDTQYF.

The CDR3 nucleotides read TGTGCCAGCAGTTCCCCGGGAGCTATGAACACTGAAGCTTTCTTT. This translates into CASSSPGAMNTEAFF. The gene calls are TRBV6-6 and TRBJ1-1; D gene unclear. Trimming took 4 bases from V and 0 from J, leaving 12 bases between them. The germline V gene encodes CDR1 MNHNY and CDR2 SVGAGI (reference sequence). This CDR3 comprises 15 residues.

This clonotype was seen at least ten times. This chain links TRBV6-4 with TRBJ2-2; D is uncertain. CDR3 length: 13 amino acids. V was clipped by 5 bases and J by 1 base, with 5 bases between them. The germline gives CDR1 MRHNA, CDR2 SNTAGT. CDR3 sequence reads: CASSSWNTGELFF. DNA for the CDR3: TGTGCCAGCAGTTCTTGGAACACCGGGGAGCTGTTTTTT.

This clonotype was counted a few times. The CDR3 region is CAWTGINYGYTF. The CDR3 DNA sequence: TGTGCCTGGACAGGGATTAACTATGGCTACACCTTC. The V and J genes are TRBV30 and TRBJ1-2; TRBD1 might be the D (5 bases). This CDR3 has 12 amino acids. Germline-derived CDR1 and CDR2 are GTSNPN and SVGIG (reference sequence). V lost 4 bases, J lost 1 base, and 7 bases lay in between.